This paragraph covers one T cell receptor beta chain sequence. This sample is drawn from a study of CD8 T cells in Susac syndrome. V gave up 6 bases and J gave up 4 bases, with 12 bases separating them. Looked up from germline, CDR1 is MNHEY and CDR2 is SVGEGT. The CDR3 length is 13 residues. With random hexamers, roughly 0.5 to 1 ug RNA was reverse transcribed. A single record per CDR3 protein comes from TCRdb applying MiXCR to the immunoSEQ multiplex PCR reads. The sample has roughly 180,000 distinct CDR3 sequences; around 94% are singletons. The source material was CD4+ T cells from PBMCs. The rearrangement joins TRBV6-2 or TRBV6-3 to TRBJ1-2; D gene uncertain. The TCR originated in a human donor in good health. DNA for the CDR3: TGTGCCAGCAGCTCCGGGCAGCGCTATGGCTACACCTTC. As protein: CASSSGQRYGYTF.